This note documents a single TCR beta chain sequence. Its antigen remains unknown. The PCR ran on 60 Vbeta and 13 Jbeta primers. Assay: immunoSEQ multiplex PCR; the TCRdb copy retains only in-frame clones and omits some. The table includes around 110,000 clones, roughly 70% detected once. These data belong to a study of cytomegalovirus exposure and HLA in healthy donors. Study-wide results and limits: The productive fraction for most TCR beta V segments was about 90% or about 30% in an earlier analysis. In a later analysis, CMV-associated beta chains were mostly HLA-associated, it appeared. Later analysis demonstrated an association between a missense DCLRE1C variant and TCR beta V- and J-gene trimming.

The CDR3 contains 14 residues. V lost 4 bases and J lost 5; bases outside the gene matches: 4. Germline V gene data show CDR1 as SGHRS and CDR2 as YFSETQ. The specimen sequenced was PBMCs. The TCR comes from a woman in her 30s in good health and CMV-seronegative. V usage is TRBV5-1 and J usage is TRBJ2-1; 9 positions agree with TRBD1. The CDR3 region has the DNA TGCGCCAGCAGCGCGGGACAGGGAAACAATGAGCAGTTCTTC. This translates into CASSAGQGNNEQFF.